This TCR beta chain was profiled in a study of Ad26.COV2.S vaccination and SARS-CoV-2 variants. Study-wide results and caveats: Total T cell responses were possibly underestimated by TCR breadth and depth analyses.

Repertoires were generated with immunoSEQ multiplex PCR, while TCRdb's copy carries only in-frame clones and drops some. The table lists around 100,000 clones, over 70% of them singletons. The CDR3 has 14 residues. Germline CDR1 is LGHDT and CDR2 is YNNKEL (reference sequence). J was trimmed by 8 bases and V by 3 bases; bases with no gene match: 9. Details on this clone: What it binds is unknown.

This receptor was taken from a human donor who had recovered from COVID-19. Specimen: peripheral blood, collected after recovery from COVID-19. The genes are TRBV3-1 (or the pseudogene TRBV3-2) and TRBJ1-1; 7 bases match TRBD1. CDR3 amino acids: CASSQLGGAGEAFF. CDR3 nucleotides: TGTGCCAGCAGCCAGTTAGGGGGCGCGGGGGAAGCTTTCTTT.